The 31 T cell receptor beta chains below come from one sample, sequenced in a study of blood T cell repertoires in COVID-19 (dated by TCRdb to about 2020). Library method: the immunoSEQ multiplex PCR assay. TCRdb stores this immuneACCESS table with in-frame sequences only. Part of the clones is absent; in the studies checked, under half of the shortfall reflects unresolved V genes, and no reason is known for the rest. Within this sample are some 170,000 clones, with around three quarters of them counted one time only. Jointly, the top ten make up 8% to 9.5% of the sample. Specimen: peripheral blood. Receptors were obtained from a man aged 60-69 years with acute or convalescent COVID-19.

The chain joins TRBV5-6 to TRBJ1-2; TRBD1 agrees at 7 bases. V was pared by 5 bases and J by 9 bases, with 7 bases of the junction left unmatched. The CDR3 runs to 12 residues. CDR1 and CDR2 from the germline V gene are SGHDT and YYEEEE. The DNA of the CDR3 is TGTGCCAGCAGGCCGACAGGGAAGCGCTACACCTTC. This translates into CASRPTGKRYTF.

This rearrangement joins TRBV2 to TRBJ2-6, with D uncertain. The CDR3 spans 11 residues. Germline V gene lookup returns CDR1 SNHLY and CDR2 FYNNEI. The V end was cut by 8 bases, the J end by 4 bases, with 3 bases between. CDR3 region: CASVGANVLTF. As DNA, the CDR3 is TGTGCCAGCGTAGGGGCCAACGTCCTGACTTTC. The full variable domain, in which reference TRBV2 and TRBJ2-6 provide the parts outside the CDR3, is EPEVTQTPSHQVTQMGQEVILRCVPISNHLYFYWYRQILGQKVEFLVSFYNNEISEKSEIFDDQFSVERPDGSNFTLKIRSTKLEDSAMYFCASVGANVLTFGAGSRLTVL.

The rearrangement uses TRBV24-1 and TRBJ2-5; D might be TRBD2 (7 bases). The CDR3 contains 15 residues. Germline CDR1 is KGHDR and CDR2 is SFDVKD. Deletions cut 0 bases from V and 5 bases from J, with 12 bases between. The CDR3 nucleotides are TGTGCCACCAGTGATTTGGGGGGGGCTTTGGAGACCCAGTACTTC. Translation: CATSDLGGALETQYF.

The rearrangement uses TRBV7-8 and TRBJ2-5; 7 positions agree with TRBD2. Germline CDR1 and CDR2: SGHVS and FQNEAQ. There are 17 residues in the CDR3. V was pared by 5 bases and J by 0 bases, with 12 bases of the junction left unmatched. This CDR3 is CASSPVGGRVNQETQYF. CDR3 coding DNA: TGTGCCAGCAGCCCGGTTGGAGGGAGGGTAAACCAAGAGACCCAGTACTTC.

This clone was picked up a small number of times. This chain connects TRBV6-5 to TRBJ1-2; 11 bases are a match to TRBD1. V shed 7 bases and J 4 bases; nucleotides not matched to a gene: 5. The CDR3 has 14 residues. Per germline, CDR1 MNHEY and CDR2 SVGAGI. This CDR3 is CASIRGQGVYGYTF. As DNA, the CDR3 is TGTGCCAGCATCAGGGGACAGGGGGTCTATGGCTACACCTTC.

The J gene is TRBJ1-4, the V gene TRBV2, with unresolved D. This CDR3 is 13 amino acids long. Germline V gene sequence: CDR1 SNHLY, CDR2 FYNNEI. V was shortened by 8 bases and J by 4 bases, with 11 bases between the two germline ends. CDR3 residues: CASLRGLNEKLFF. The CDR3 DNA follows: TGTGCCAGCCTTCGCGGCCTTAATGAAAAACTGTTTTTT.

The chain joins TRBV30 to TRBJ1-1; TRBD1 agrees at 8 bases. The germline V gene has CDR1 GTSNPN and CDR2 SVGIG (reference sequence). CDR3 length equals 16 residues. Trimming at V came to 0 bases and at J to 4 bases, leaving 10 bases not matched to a gene. In DNA, the CDR3 is TGTGCCTGGAGTGTAGGGTCAGGGGGCGCGAGCACTGAAGCTTTCTTT. This codes for CAWSVGSGGASTEAFF. The full variable domain, in which reference TRBV30 and TRBJ1-1 provide the parts outside the CDR3, is SQTIHQWPATLVQPVGSPLSLECTVEGTSNPNLYWYRQAAGRGLQLLFYSVGIGQISSEVPQNLSASRPQDRQFILSSKKLLLSDSGFYLCAWSVGSGGASTEAFFGQGTRLTVV.

V and J are TRBV7-2 and TRBJ1-5; possibly TRBD1 for D (5 bases). Looked up from germline, CDR1 is SGHTA and CDR2 is FQGNSA. This CDR3 has 14 residues. The V and J ends lost 0 bases and 2 bases respectively, with 5 bases between them. The CDR3 spells CASSLAGGNQPQHF. The CDR3 DNA reads TGTGCCAGCAGCTTAGCAGGGGGCAATCAGCCCCAGCATTTT.

J is TRBJ1-1 and V is TRBV12-3 or TRBV12-4; D remains unclear. The CDR3 extends over 13 amino acids. V lost 1 base and J 1 base, leaving 4 bases between the germline ends. CDR3 in DNA: TGTGCCAGCAGTTTAGGCGGGAACACTGAAGCTTTCTTT. Translated, it gives CASSLGGNTEAFF.

The chain carries TRBV6-2 or TRBV6-3 and TRBJ1-1, with 10 nucleotides matching TRBD1. J lost 2 bases, V lost 2 bases, and 5 bases had no gene match. The CDR3 sequence is 16 residues long. Germline V CDR1 and CDR2: MNHEY, SVGEGT. CDR3 loop: CASSYRTGGRNTEAFF. For the CDR3, the DNA is TGTGCCAGCAGTTACAGGACAGGGGGACGTAACACTGAAGCTTTCTTT.

This clone was detected only a few times. The chain carries TRBV30 and TRBJ1-4; 10 bases line up with TRBD1. Germline CDR1 GTSNPN, CDR2 SVGIG (reference sequence). V gave up 3 bases and J gave up 7 bases; unmatched junction bases: 2. This CDR3 region has 13 residues. CDR3 loop: CAWRGQGPEKLFF. CDR3 in DNA: TGTGCCTGGAGGGGACAGGGGCCTGAAAAACTGTTTTTT. Drawing the rest from reference TRBV30 and TRBJ1-4, the complete variable domain is SQTIHQWPATLVQPVGSPLSLECTVEGTSNPNLYWYRQAAGRGLQLLFYSVGIGQISSEVPQNLSASRPQDRQFILSSKKLLLSDSGFYLCAWRGQGPEKLFFGSGTQLSVL.

Concerning this clone: Other DNA sequences in this sample translate to the same CDR3. This sequence joins TRBV29-1 and TRBJ2-3; 7 bases line up with TRBD2. CDR3 length: 14 residues. The V gene end was trimmed by 4 bases and the J gene end by 0 bases; junction bases not matched to a gene: 4. Germline lookup yields CDR1 SQVTM and CDR2 ANQGSEA. The CDR3 sequence is CSVASGSSTDTQYF. The CDR3 bases are TGCAGCGTTGCTAGCGGTTCTAGCACAGATACGCAGTATTTT.

This chain uses TRBV6-2 or TRBV6-3 with TRBJ2-1; 8 nucleotides align to TRBD2. With 0 bases clipped from V and 1 base from J, the junction kept 8 bases outside the gene matches. Germline V gene sequence: CDR1 MNHEY, CDR2 SVGEGT. CDR3 size: 18 residues. The CDR3 here is CASSYSVQRGLSYNEQFF. The DNA of the CDR3 is TGTGCCAGCAGTTACTCGGTCCAGCGGGGGCTTTCCTACAATGAGCAGTTCTTC.

The rearrangement uses TRBV4-1 and TRBJ2-2; TRBD2 aligns across 12 bases. This CDR3 spans 17 amino acids. Per germline, CDR1 MGHRA and CDR2 YSYEKL. Losses at the gene ends were 3 bases for V and 4 bases for J; bases not matched to a gene: 6. For the CDR3, the DNA is TGCGCCAGCAGCCAGAGACTAGCGGGGGCCCTCACCGGGGAGCTGTTTTTT. It specifies CASSQRLAGALTGELFF.

The V gene is TRBV11-2, the J gene TRBJ2-5; maybe TRBD2 (5 bases). This CDR3 is built from 15 residues. From germline, CDR1 is SGHAT and CDR2 FQNNGV. Trimming stripped 5 bases from V and 4 bases from J, with 17 bases between. This chain's CDR3 is CASSLPKGLLETQYF. The CDR3 DNA reads as TGTGCCAGCAGCCTACCAAAAGGACTCCTAGAGACCCAGTACTTC.

V usage is TRBV3-1 (or the pseudogene TRBV3-2) and J usage is TRBJ2-7; 7 bases fit TRBD1. Germline CDR1 and CDR2: LGHDT and YNNKEL (reference sequence). The CDR3 loop spans 14 amino acids. V lost 0 bases to trimming and J lost 6 bases; unmatched junction nucleotides: 5. The CDR3 spells CASSQDHRGIEQYF. Written as DNA, the CDR3 is TGTGCCAGCAGCCAAGATCACAGGGGAATCGAGCAGTACTTC.

This clone was seen a few times. This chain joins TRBV5-1 and TRBJ1-6, with TRBD1 matching over 11 bases. V trimming: 5 bases; J trimming: 9 bases; junction bases outside the gene matches: 7. The CDR3 consists of 15 residues. From germline, CDR1 is SGHRS and CDR2 YFSETQ. CDR3 loop: CASSAGQGAGSPLHF. The CDR3 bases are TGCGCCAGCAGTGCCGGACAGGGGGCCGGTTCACCCCTCCACTTT.

CDR3 sequence (DNA): TGCAGCACCGGACAGGGTCGCAATGAGCAGTTCTTC. Translated: CSTGQGRNEQFF. This chain connects TRBV29-1 to TRBJ2-1; the match to TRBD1 covers 8 bases. The CDR3 consists of 12 residues. CDR1 and CDR2 from the germline V gene are SQVTM and ANQGSEA. Trimming removed 8 bases from V and 6 bases from J; junction bases left unmatched: 6.

The J gene is TRBJ1-2, the V gene TRBV29-1, with D perhaps TRBD1 (6 bases). The V end was cut by 0 bases, the J end by 8 bases, with 19 bases between. Germline CDR1 reads SQVTM; CDR2 reads ANQGSEA. The CDR3 consists of 15 residues. CDR3 sequence: CSVEDQYGMTGGYTF. CDR3 in DNA: TGCAGCGTTGAAGATCAATACGGAATGACAGGCGGCTACACCTTC.

This chain joins TRBV3-1 (or the pseudogene TRBV3-2) and TRBJ1-1; no firm D call. Deletions cut 1 base from V and 7 bases from J, with 4 bases between. CDR3 length: 11 amino acids. The germline V gene has CDR1 LGHDT and CDR2 YNNKEL (reference sequence). Here the CDR3 reads CASSQGLEAFF. In DNA form, the CDR3 reads TGTGCCAGCAGCCAAGGGCTTGAAGCTTTCTTT.

The chain employs TRBV4-1 and TRBJ1-5; TRBD1 is a possible D gene (6 bases). The CDR3 sequence is 16 residues long. Deletions cut 4 bases from V and 0 bases from J, with 13 bases between. Germline-derived CDR1 and CDR2 are MGHRA and YSYEKL. This CDR3 reads CASSPFGQYSNQPQHF. In DNA, the CDR3 is TGCGCCAGCAGCCCATTCGGACAGTATAGCAATCAGCCCCAGCATTTT.

This clone was detected a few times. The chain uses TRBV6-5 and TRBJ2-7, with 7 positions matching TRBD1. Germline trimming cut 5 bases from V and 4 bases from J; bases unmatched to any gene: 2. The CDR3 has 12 amino acids. The V gene's germline CDR1 is MNHEY and CDR2 SVGAGI. This CDR3 reads CASSRQGYEQYF. The CDR3 coding sequence is TGTGCCAGCAGTCGACAGGGTTACGAGCAGTACTTC.

This chain links TRBV5-3 with TRBJ2-4; no clear D. TRBV5-3 is recorded as an ORF, its role being uncertain. This CDR3 has 14 residues. The V end lost 4 bases, the J end lost 2 bases, and 10 bases lay between the germline ends. Here the CDR3 DNA reads TGTGCCAGAAGCCCGTTAGTCTCCAAAAACATTCAGTACTTC. It encodes CARSPLVSKNIQYF.

The V gene is TRBV5-4, the J gene TRBJ2-5; 7 bases map to TRBD1. Germline V gives CDR1 SGHNT, CDR2 YYREEE (reference sequence). The CDR3 totals 16 residues. The V segment lost 3 bases and the J segment 4 bases; nucleotides outside the gene matches: 12. The CDR3 DNA sequence: TGTGCCAGCAGCTCCATGGAACAGGGGACGAGAGAGACCCAGTACTTC. It specifies CASSSMEQGTRETQYF.

This sequence joins TRBV14 and TRBJ1-2, with TRBD1 identical over 9 bases. V was clipped by 1 base and J by 8 bases; unmatched bases: 2. In germline, CDR1 is SGHDN, CDR2 FVKESK. This CDR3 is built from 13 residues. The CDR3 reads CASSQVDRGGYTF. CDR3 DNA: TGTGCCAGCAGCCAAGTGGACAGGGGCGGCTACACCTTC.

The V gene is TRBV6-1, the J gene TRBJ1-2; D is possibly TRBD1 (6 bases). From germline, CDR1 is MNHNS and CDR2 SASEGT. The CDR3 spans 14 residues. The V and J ends lost 1 base and 3 bases respectively, with 9 bases between them. In DNA, the CDR3 is TGTGCCAGCAGTGAAGGTGCAGGGGACTATGGCTACACCTTC. Protein: CASSEGAGDYGYTF.

Concerning this clone: The junction differs from germline at one of its ends, possibly a read error. The V call is TRBV7-3, the J call TRBJ2-5; maybe TRBD2 (6 bases). Germline V lookup: CDR1 SGHTA, CDR2 FQGTGA. This CDR3 comprises 13 residues. The CDR3 nucleotides read TGTGCCAGCAGCCCGGACTACCAACAGACCCAGTACTTC. It codes for CASSPDYQQTQYF.

The chain carries TRBV29-1 and TRBJ2-7, with D possibly matching TRBD2 (6 bases). CDR3 length: 14 amino acids. Germline V gives CDR1 SQVTM, CDR2 ANQGSEA. Trimming cost V 1 base and J 7 bases, with 17 bases left between them. The CDR3 region has the DNA TGCAGCGTTGAAGCGAACCCCTCCCGGGGGGAGCAGTACTTC. Translation gives CSVEANPSRGEQYF.

V gene TRBV4-3 combines with J gene TRBJ2-3, with 7 bases that match TRBD2. In germline, CDR1 is LGHNA, CDR2 YSLEER. This CDR3 spans 16 amino acids. V was clipped by 0 bases and J by 0 bases; unmatched bases: 3. The CDR3 reads CASSQDWGGSTDTQYF. The CDR3 nucleotides are TGCGCCAGCAGCCAAGATTGGGGGGGAAGCACAGATACGCAGTATTTT.

Points on this clone: This sample also contains other DNA sequences that code for the same CDR3. The chain joins TRBV27 to TRBJ2-7; the match to TRBD2 covers 12 bases. Germline lookup yields CDR1 MNHEY and CDR2 SMNVEV (reference sequence). V dropped 6 bases and J dropped 2; count of bases not matched to a gene: 5. There are 15 residues in the CDR3. CDR3 loop: CASSPTSGGTYEQYF. CDR3 coding DNA: TGTGCCAGCAGCCCAACTAGCGGGGGGACCTACGAGCAGTACTTC.

This clone showed up many times. Other DNA sequences in this specimen translate into the identical CDR3. The chain links TRBV7-3 to TRBJ2-5, with D perhaps TRBD2 (5 bases). The CDR3 has 13 amino acids. Per germline, CDR1 SGHTA and CDR2 FQGTGA. V lost 2 bases and J lost 5, with 9 bases in between. CDR3 region: CASSLGGWETQYF. In DNA, the CDR3 is TGTGCCAGCAGCTTAGGAGGTTGGGAGACCCAGTACTTC.